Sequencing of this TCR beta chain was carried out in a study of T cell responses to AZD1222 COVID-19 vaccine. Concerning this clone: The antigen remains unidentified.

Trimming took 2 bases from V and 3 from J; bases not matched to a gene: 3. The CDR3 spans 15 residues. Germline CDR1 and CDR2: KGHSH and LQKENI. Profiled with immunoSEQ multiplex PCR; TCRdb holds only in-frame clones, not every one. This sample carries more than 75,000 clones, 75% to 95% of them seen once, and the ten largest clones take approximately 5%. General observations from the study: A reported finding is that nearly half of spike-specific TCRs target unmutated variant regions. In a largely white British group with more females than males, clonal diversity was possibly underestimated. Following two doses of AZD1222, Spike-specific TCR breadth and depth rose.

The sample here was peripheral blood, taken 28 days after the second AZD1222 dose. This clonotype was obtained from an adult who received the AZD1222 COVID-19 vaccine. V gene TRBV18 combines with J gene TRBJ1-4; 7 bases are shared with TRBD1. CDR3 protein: CASSPAGTANEKLFF. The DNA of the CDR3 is TGTGCCAGCTCACCAGCCGGGACAGCTAATGAAAAACTGTTTTTT. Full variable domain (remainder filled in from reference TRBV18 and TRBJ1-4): NAGVMQNPRHLVRRRGQEARLRCSPMKGHSHVYWYRQLPEEGLKFMVYLQKENIIDESGMPKERFSAEFPKEGPSILRIQQVVRGDSAAYFCASSPAGTANEKLFFGSGTQLSVL.